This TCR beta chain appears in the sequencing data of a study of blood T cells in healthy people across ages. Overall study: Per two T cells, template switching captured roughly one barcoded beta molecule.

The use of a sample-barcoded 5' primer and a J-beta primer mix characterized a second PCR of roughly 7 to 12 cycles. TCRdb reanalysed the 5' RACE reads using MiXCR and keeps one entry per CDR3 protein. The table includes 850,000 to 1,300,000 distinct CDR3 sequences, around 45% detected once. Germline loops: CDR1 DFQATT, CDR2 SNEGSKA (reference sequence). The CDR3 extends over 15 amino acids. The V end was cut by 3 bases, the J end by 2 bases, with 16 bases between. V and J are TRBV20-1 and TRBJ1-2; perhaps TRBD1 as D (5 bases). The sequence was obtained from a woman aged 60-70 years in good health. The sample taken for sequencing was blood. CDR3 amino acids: CSASFSTELNYGYTF. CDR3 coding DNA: TGCAGTGCTAGTTTTTCGACAGAGTTAAACTATGGCTACACCTTC.